This T cell receptor (beta chain) was documented in a study of T cell responses to AZD1222 COVID-19 vaccine. Study-level background: Pooled together were second doses at about 4 or about 12 weeks.

As for this clone: The antigen remains unidentified.

This table comes from immunoSEQ multiplex PCR, and its TCRdb copy is limited to in-frame clones, with some not included. The sample lists approximately 90,000 clones, approximately 88% occurring once. The CDR3 covers 15 residues. V was pared by 4 bases and J by 6 bases, with 16 bases between. The germline CDR1 and CDR2 sequences are SGHNT and YYREEE (reference sequence). Whole-study results and caveats: White British donors predominated, females outnumbered males, and clonal diversity was possibly underestimated. Regions left unmutated in variants are reportedly the target of nearly half of spike-specific TCRs. Sampling that yielded the repertoires occurred only after the peak T cell response.

J is TRBJ1-4 and V is TRBV5-4; no clear D gene. Sequenced here: peripheral blood, sampled on day 0 of AZD1222 vaccination. This sequence originates from an adult in good health. CDR3 sequence: CASSPEWSADEKLFF. DNA for the CDR3: TGTGCCAGCAGCCCGGAGTGGTCCGCCGATGAAAAACTGTTTTTT.